This T cell receptor (beta chain) is drawn from a study of follicular helper T cells after annual influenza vaccination. Study observations and caveats: Just roughly 8.5-20% of cells analyzed had recovered productive TCRB sequences.

Clones were read by immunoSEQ multiplex PCR, and TCRdb kept only the in-frame ones, dropping some. The table includes about 6,800 clones, less than 90% detected once. Time point here: 2015-2016 season, 7 days after influenza vaccination. This clone came up once. Its antigen remains unidentified. V dropped 0 bases and J dropped 6; count of bases not matched to a gene: 12. This CDR3 has 16 residues. Germline V gives CDR1 SQVTM, CDR2 ANQGSEA. The chain employs TRBV29-1 and TRBJ2-7; 9 bases map to TRBD2. This receptor was taken from an adult who received the influenza vaccine. This specimen consisted of CXCR5- memory CD4+ T cells sorted from blood, obtained 7 days after influenza vaccination. The CDR3 bases are TGCAGCGTTGAAGATACTGGGCTAGCGGGACGGCTCGAGCAGTACTTC. This gives the protein CSVEDTGLAGRLEQYF.